This entry is about one T cell receptor beta chain. The antigen is not known. This entry belongs to a study of Ad26.COV2.S vaccination and SARS-CoV-2 variants. Study outcomes and limitations: Estimates derived from TCR breadth and depth analyses may have underestimated total T cell responses. Vaccine recipients surpassed placebo recipients in spike-specific TCR breadth. Responses of spike-specific T cells (both CD8+ and CD4+) reportedly showed substantial breadth after vaccination. Measurement of non-spike TCR breadth gave similar results in vaccine and placebo recipients.

V gave up 5 bases and J gave up 2 bases; unmatched junction bases: 7. The CDR3 covers 16 residues. Looked up from germline, CDR1 is SNHLY and CDR2 is FYNNEI. The table came from immunoSEQ multiplex PCR; TCRdb's copy has only in-frame clones and leaves some out. Among about 180,000 clones listed, roughly 89% were seen once. The gene calls are TRBV2 and TRBJ2-1; 9 bases are shared with TRBD2. The TCR originated in a human donor who had recovered from COVID-19. Source: peripheral blood, taken after recovery from COVID-19. The CDR3 bases are TGTGCCAGCAGTCGGACCGGGACTAGCCCCTACAATGAGCAGTTCTTC. Protein: CASSRTGTSPYNEQFF.